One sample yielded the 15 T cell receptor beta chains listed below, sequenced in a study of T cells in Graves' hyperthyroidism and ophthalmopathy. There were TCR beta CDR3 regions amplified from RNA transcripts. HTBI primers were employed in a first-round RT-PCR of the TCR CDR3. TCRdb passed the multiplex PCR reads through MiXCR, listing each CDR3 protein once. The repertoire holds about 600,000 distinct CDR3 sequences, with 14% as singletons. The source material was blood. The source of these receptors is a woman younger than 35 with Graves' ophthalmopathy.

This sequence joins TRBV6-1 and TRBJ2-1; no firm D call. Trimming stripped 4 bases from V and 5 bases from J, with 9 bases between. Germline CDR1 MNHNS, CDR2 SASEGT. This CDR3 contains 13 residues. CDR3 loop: CASSVLTDNEQFF. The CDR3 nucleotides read TGTGCCAGCAGTGTGCTTACAGACAATGAGCAGTTCTTC.

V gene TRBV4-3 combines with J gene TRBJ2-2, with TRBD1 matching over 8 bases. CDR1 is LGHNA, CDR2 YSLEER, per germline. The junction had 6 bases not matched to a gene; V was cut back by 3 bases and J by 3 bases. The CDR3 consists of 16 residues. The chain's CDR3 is CASSQDRASDTGELFF. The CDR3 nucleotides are TGCGCCAGCAGCCAGGACAGGGCGTCGGACACCGGGGAGCTGTTTTTT.

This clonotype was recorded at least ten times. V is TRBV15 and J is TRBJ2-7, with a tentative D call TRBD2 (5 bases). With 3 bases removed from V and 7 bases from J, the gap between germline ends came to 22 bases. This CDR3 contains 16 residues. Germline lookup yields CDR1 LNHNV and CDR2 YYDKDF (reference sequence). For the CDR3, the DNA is TGTGCCACCAGCAGCCGGGCGTCAGCCCGACCGGGGGAGCAGTACTTC. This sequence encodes CATSSRASARPGEQYF. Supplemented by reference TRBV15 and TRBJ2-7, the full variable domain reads DAMVIQNPRYQVTQFGKPVTLSCSQTLNHNVMYWYQQKSSQAPKLLFHYYDKDFNNEADTPDNFQSRRPNTSFCFLDIRSPGLGDTAMYLCATSSRASARPGEQYFGPGTRLTVT.

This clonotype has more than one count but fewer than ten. The DNA of the CDR3 is TGTGCCAGCAGCCAAGAGGAGGGGATCGGCTATGGCTACACCTTC. As protein: CASSQEEGIGYGYTF. The rearrangement links TRBV4-2 to TRBJ1-2, with D possibly matching TRBD1 (5 bases). This CDR3 has 15 amino acids. CDR1 is LGHNA and CDR2 is YNFKEQ in the germline V gene. V lost 0 bases to trimming and J lost 4 bases, with 12 bases between them.

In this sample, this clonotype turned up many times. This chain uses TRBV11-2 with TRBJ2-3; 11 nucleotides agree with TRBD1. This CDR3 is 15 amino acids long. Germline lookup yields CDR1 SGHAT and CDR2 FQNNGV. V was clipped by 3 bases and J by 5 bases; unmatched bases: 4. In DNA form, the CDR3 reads TGTGCCAGCAGCTTCGGGACAGGGGGTGAAGATACGCAGTATTTT. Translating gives CASSFGTGGEDTQYF.

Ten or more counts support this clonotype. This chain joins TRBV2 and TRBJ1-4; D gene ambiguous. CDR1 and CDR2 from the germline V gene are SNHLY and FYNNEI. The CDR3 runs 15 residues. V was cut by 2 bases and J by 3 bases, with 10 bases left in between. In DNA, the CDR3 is TGTGCCAGCAGTGAAACTATATGGGCTAATGAAAAACTGTTTTTT. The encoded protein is CASSETIWANEKLFF. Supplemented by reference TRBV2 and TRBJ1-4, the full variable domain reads EPEVTQTPSHQVTQMGQEVILRCVPISNHLYFYWYRQILGQKVEFLVSFYNNEISEKSEIFDDQFSVERPDGSNFTLKIRSTKLEDSAMYFCASSETIWANEKLFFGSGTQLSVL.

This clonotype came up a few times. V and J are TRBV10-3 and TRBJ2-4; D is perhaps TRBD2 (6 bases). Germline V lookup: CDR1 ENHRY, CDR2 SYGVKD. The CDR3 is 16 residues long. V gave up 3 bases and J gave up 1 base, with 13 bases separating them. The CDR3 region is CAISDSRGTAKNIQYF. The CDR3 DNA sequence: TGTGCCATCAGTGACAGTCGGGGGACGGCCAAAAACATTCAGTACTTC.

In nucleotides, the CDR3 is TGTGCCAGCAGTTACTCCTCAGCGGGAGGGGCAGAGACCGCACATGAGCAGTTCTTC. Its protein product is CASSYSSAGGAETAHEQFF. J is TRBJ2-1 and V is TRBV6-2 or TRBV6-3, with 10 bases that match TRBD2. CDR3 length equals 19 residues. The germline V gene encodes CDR1 MNHEY and CDR2 SVGEGT. V shed 0 bases, J shed 8 bases, and the junction held 16 bases outside the gene matches.

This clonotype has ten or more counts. In DNA form, the CDR3 reads TGTGCCACCGGGGGGCAAGGAGCTTTCTTT. It translates to CATGGQGAFF. This chain links TRBV30 with TRBJ1-1, with D maybe TRBD1 (6 bases). Germline lookup yields CDR1 GTSNPN and CDR2 SVGIG (reference sequence). The V and J ends lost 8 bases and 10 bases respectively, with 14 bases between them. The CDR3 sequence is 10 residues long.

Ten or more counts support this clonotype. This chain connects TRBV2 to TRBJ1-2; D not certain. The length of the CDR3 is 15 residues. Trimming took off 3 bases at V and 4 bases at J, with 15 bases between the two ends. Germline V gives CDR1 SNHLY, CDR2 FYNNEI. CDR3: CASSDRVFMGYGYTF. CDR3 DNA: TGTGCCAGCAGTGATAGGGTCTTCATGGGCTATGGCTACACCTTC.

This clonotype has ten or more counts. Here the CDR3 reads CATSDLDHPYEQYF. Here the CDR3 DNA reads TGTGCCACCAGTGACCTGGACCATCCCTACGAGCAGTACTTC. The gene calls are TRBV24-1 and TRBJ2-7; D is unresolved. Germline values: CDR1 KGHDR, CDR2 SFDVKD. The length of the CDR3 is 14 residues. The V gene lost 4 bases and the J gene lost 2 bases, with 11 bases spanning the gap.

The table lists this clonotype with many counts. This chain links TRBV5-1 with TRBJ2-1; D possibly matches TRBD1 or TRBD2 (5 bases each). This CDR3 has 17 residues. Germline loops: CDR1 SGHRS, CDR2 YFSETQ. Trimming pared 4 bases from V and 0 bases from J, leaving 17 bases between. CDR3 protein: CASSPPPAGSSYNEQFF. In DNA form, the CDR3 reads TGCGCCAGCAGCCCCCCTCCGGCAGGGAGCTCCTACAATGAGCAGTTCTTC.

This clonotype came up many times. CDR3 sequence: CAISEQEIGANVLTF. CDR3 coding DNA: TGTGCCATCAGTGAACAGGAGATTGGGGCCAACGTCCTGACTTTC. The V call is TRBV10-3, the J call TRBJ2-6; D possibly corresponds to TRBD1 (5 bases). The germline gives CDR1 ENHRY, CDR2 SYGVKD. CDR3 size: 15 residues. The ends were cut back, 3 bases at V and 3 bases at J, with 9 bases in the middle.

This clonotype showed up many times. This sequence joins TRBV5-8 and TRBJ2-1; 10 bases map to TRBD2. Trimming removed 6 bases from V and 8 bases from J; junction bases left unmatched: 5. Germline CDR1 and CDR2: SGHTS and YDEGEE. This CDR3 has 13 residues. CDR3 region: CASTRAGGDEQFF. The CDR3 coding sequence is TGTGCCAGCACCCGAGCGGGAGGGGATGAGCAGTTCTTC.

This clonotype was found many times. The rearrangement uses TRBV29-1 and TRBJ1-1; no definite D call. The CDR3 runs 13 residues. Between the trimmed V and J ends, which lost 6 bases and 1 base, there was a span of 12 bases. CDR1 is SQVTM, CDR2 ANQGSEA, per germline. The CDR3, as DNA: TGCAGCGTCTGTTACACAGCGAACACTGAAGCTTTCTTT. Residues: CSVCYTANTEAFF. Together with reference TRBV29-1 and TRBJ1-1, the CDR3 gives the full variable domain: SAVISQKPSRDICQRGTSLTIQCQVDSQVTMMFWYRQQPGQSLTLIATANQGSEATYESGFVIDKFPISRPNLTFSTLTVSNMSPEDSSIYLCSVCYTANTEAFFGQGTRLTVV.